The 3 T cell receptor beta chains below were found in one sample sequenced in a study of cytotoxic CD8 clonotypes in ibrutinib-treated CLL. Data came from immunoSEQ multiplex PCR; TCRdb stores just in-frame clones and leaves some out. The sample holds around 70,000 clones, about two thirds seen once. The source was PBMCs, collected after 12 months of ibrutinib treatment. These receptors were taken from a human donor with chronic lymphocytic leukemia.

V and J are TRBV28 and TRBJ2-7, with D tentatively TRBD1 (6 bases). Germline V lookup: CDR1 MDHEN, CDR2 SYDVKM. With 3 bases removed from V and 2 bases from J, the gap between germline ends came to 11 bases. The CDR3 consists of 14 residues. The CDR3 loop is CASSLGAGPYEQYF. The CDR3 region has the DNA TGTGCCAGCAGTTTGGGGGCCGGCCCCTACGAGCAGTACTTC.

The J gene is TRBJ1-1, the V gene TRBV7-9; D not certain. Trimming shortened V by 1 base and J by 0 bases, and 6 bases separated the two germline ends. The CDR3 runs to 14 residues. Germline-derived CDR1 and CDR2 are SEHNR and FQNEAQ (reference sequence). The CDR3 region is CASSLGEVNTEAFF. The CDR3 coding sequence is TGTGCCAGCAGCTTAGGGGAGGTGAACACTGAAGCTTTCTTT.

This rearrangement joins TRBV13 to TRBJ1-6, with D unclear. Germline V lookup: CDR1 PRHDT, CDR2 FYEKMQ (reference sequence). The V end was cut by 3 bases, the J end by 5 bases, with 5 bases between. The CDR3 is made up of 13 amino acids. In nucleotides, the CDR3 is TGTGCCAGCAGCTTGAGGGATAATTCACCCCTCCACTTT. Translated: CASSLRDNSPLHF.